The present T cell receptor beta chain was sequenced within a study of T cell changes during pregnancy in multiple sclerosis. CDR1 is KGHSH, CDR2 LQKENI, per germline. This CDR3 spans 15 amino acids. V was clipped by 3 bases and J by 4 bases, with 13 bases between them. TCRdb's table, derived via immunoSEQ multiplex PCR, lists solely in-frame clones and lacks some. The table includes tens of thousands of clones, 75% to 95% detected once. Here the sequenced sample was CD4+ T cells from peripheral blood mononuclear cells, taken in the second trimester of pregnancy. The chain combines TRBV18 with TRBJ1-3; possible D gene TRBD1, 6 bases. The sequence was collected from a female donor with multiple sclerosis, enrolled in a pregnancy study. The DNA of the CDR3 is TGTGCCAGCTCACCTCGCCGGGACAACGGAAACACCATATATTTT. Its protein is CASSPRRDNGNTIYF.